The sample holds a few counts of the clone carrying this TCR beta chain. What it recognizes is unknown. A second 7 to 11 cycle PCR used barcoded and J-beta primers. Through a template-switch adaptor with 12 random nucleotides, each cDNA molecule received a tag. Each sample provided no less than 2.5 million CDR3-containing paired-end reads. TCRdb fed the 5' RACE reads into MiXCR, producing one record per CDR3 protein. The repertoire holds about 640,000 distinct CDR3 sequences, around 41% seen once, with approximately 31% in the top ten. The sample originates from a study of blood T cells in healthy people across ages. General observations from the study: Long-lived donors carried more naive CD4+ cells and greater diversity than aged donors.

No fewer than 6 micrograms of total RNA were isolated from every sample. The CDR3 extends over 17 amino acids. Germline V gene sequence: CDR1 KGHDR, CDR2 SFDVKD. Germline trimming cut 4 bases from V and 5 bases from J; bases unmatched to any gene: 12. Sample: blood. The sequence came from a man older than 75 in good health. The J gene is TRBJ2-3, the V gene TRBV24-1, with 9 positions matching TRBD1. The CDR3 loop is CATSDATGTGSGDTQYF. Here the CDR3 DNA reads TGTGCCACCAGTGACGCCACTGGGACAGGGTCGGGAGATACGCAGTATTTT.